What follows describes a single T cell receptor (beta chain). What it binds is not known. Losses at the gene ends were 7 bases for V and 2 bases for J; bases not matched to a gene: 6. The germline V gene has CDR1 SNHLY and CDR2 FYNNEI. The CDR3 contains 14 residues. The PCR contained 60 Vbeta and 13 Jbeta primers. Clones were read by immunoSEQ multiplex PCR, and TCRdb kept only the in-frame ones, dropping some. Among just under 250,000 clones listed, roughly 82% were seen once. The data belong to a study of cytomegalovirus exposure and HLA in healthy donors. In the study overall: The Caucasian-associated ancestry cluster contained roughly four fifths of the approximately 420 genotyped donors. Study-wide findings and caveats: Associated with HLA alleles at 0.05 false discovery rate in a later analysis were 16,951 TCR beta sequences. Most TCR beta V segments were productive about 87% or about 30% of the time in an earlier analysis.

Sequencing was done on a sample of PBMCs. The origin of this receptor is a woman aged 40 to 50 in good health and CMV-seropositive. The chain has TRBV2 and TRBJ2-3; 7 bases are shared with TRBD2. The CDR3 nucleotides read TGTGCCAGCAAGTCCGGGGGGACCACAGATACGCAGTATTTT. Its translation: CASKSGGTTDTQYF. The whole variable domain, remainder taken from reference TRBV2 and TRBJ2-3, is EPEVTQTPSHQVTQMGQEVILRCVPISNHLYFYWYRQILGQKVEFLVSFYNNEISEKSEIFDDQFSVERPDGSNFTLKIRSTKLEDSAMYFCASKSGGTTDTQYFGPGTRLTVL.